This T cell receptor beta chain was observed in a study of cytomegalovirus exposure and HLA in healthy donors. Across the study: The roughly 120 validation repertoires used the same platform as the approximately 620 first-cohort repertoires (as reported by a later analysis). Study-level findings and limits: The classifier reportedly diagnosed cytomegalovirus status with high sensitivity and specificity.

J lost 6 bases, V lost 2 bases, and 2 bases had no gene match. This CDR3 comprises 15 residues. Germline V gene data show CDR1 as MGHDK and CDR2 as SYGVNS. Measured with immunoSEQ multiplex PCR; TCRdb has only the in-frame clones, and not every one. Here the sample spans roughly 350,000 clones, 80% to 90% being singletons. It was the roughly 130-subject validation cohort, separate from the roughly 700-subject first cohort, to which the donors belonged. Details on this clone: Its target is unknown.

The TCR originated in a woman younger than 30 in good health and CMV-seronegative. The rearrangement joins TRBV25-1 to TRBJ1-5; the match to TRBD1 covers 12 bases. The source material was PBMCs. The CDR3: CASSEGTGGGQPQHF. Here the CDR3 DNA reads TGTGCCAGCAGTGAAGGGACAGGGGGCGGTCAGCCCCAGCATTTT.